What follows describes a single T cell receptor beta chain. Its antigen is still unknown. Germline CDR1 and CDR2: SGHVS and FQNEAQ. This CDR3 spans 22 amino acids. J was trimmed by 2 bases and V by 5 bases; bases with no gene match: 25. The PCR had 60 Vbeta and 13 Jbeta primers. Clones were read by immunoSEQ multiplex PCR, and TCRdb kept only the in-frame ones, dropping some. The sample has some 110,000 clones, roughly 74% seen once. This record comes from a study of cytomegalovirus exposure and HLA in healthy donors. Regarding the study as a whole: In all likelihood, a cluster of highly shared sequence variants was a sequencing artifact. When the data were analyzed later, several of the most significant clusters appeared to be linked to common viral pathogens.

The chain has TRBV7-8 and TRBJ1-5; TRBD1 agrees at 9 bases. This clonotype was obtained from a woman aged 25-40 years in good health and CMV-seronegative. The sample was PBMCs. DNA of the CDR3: TGTGCCAGCAGCATCCCACCGGCCGACCGGGACAGGGTTCCCTATGGCAATCAGCCCCAGCATTTT. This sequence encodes CASSIPPADRDRVPYGNQPQHF.